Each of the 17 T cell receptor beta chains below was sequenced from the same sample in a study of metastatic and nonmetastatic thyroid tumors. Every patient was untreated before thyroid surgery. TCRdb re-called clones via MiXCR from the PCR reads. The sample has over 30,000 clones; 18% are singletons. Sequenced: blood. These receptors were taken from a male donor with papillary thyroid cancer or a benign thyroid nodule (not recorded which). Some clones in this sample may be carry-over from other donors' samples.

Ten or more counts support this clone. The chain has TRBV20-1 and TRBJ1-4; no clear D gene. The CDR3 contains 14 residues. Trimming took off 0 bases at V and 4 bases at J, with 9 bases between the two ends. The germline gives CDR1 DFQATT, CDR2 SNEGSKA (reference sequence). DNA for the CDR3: TGCAGTGCTAGAGAAGGCCTCCGTAATGAAAAACTGTTTTTT. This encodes CSAREGLRNEKLFF.

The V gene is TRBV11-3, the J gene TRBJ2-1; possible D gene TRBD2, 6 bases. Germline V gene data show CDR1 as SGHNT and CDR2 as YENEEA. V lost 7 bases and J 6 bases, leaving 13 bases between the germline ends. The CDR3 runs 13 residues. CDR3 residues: CASTPGGRNEQFF. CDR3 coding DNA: TGTGCCAGCACCCCCGGGGGACGCAATGAGCAGTTCTTC.

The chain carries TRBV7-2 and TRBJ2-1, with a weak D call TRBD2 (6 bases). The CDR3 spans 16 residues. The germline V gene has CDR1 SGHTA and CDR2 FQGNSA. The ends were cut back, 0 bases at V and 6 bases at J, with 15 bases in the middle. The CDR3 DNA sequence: TGTGCCAGCAGCTTAGCCGCGGGACTCTATTCCAATGAGCAGTTCTTC. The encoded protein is CASSLAAGLYSNEQFF.

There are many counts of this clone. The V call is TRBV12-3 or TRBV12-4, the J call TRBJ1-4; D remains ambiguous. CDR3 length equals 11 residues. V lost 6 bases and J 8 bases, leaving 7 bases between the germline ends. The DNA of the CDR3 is TGTGCCAGCAGCATAGGGGAAAAACTGTTTTTT. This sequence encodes CASSIGEKLFF.

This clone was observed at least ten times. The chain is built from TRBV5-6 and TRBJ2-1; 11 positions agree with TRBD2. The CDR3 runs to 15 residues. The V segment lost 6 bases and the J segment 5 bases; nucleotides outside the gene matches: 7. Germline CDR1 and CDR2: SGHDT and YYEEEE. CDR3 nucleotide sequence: TGTGCCAGCATCCTAGCGGGGGGACCACACAATGAGCAGTTCTTC. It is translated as CASILAGGPHNEQFF. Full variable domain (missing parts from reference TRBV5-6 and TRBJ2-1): DAGVTQSPTHLIKTRGQQVTLRCSPKSGHDTVSWYQQALGQGPQFIFQYYEEEERQRGNFPDRFSGHQFPNYSSELNVNALLLGDSALYLCASILAGGPHNEQFFGPGTRLTVL.

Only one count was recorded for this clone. The CDR3 loop is CASSSSGSSGTDTQYF. DNA of the CDR3: TGTGCCAGCAGCTCCTCAGGGTCATCGGGCACAGATACGCAGTATTTT. The V gene is TRBV7-3, the J gene TRBJ2-3; TRBD1 is a possible D gene (5 bases). Germline CDR1 and CDR2: SGHTA and FQGTGA. Trimming took 4 bases from V and 1 from J, leaving 15 bases between them. CDR3 length equals 16 residues.

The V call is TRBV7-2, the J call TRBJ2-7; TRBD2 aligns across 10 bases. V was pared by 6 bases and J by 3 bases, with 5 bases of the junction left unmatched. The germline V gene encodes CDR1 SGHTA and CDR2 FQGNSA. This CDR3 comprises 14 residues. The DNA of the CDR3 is TGTGCCAGCAGGGTAGCGGGAGGAGGCTACGAGCAGTACTTC. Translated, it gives CASRVAGGGYEQYF.

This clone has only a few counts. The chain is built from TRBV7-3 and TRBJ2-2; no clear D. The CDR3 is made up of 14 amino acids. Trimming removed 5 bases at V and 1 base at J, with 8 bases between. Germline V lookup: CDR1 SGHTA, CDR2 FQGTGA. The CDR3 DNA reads TGTGCCAGCAGCCTAGAAGGGAACACCGGGGAGCTGTTTTTT. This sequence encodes CASSLEGNTGELFF.

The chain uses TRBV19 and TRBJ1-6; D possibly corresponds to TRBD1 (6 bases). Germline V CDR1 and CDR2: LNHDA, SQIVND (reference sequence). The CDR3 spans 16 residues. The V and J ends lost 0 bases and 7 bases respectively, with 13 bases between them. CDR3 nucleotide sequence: TGTGCCAGTAGTATAGAGGGGGCGCGGACAAATTCACCCCTCCACTTT. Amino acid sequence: CASSIEGARTNSPLHF.

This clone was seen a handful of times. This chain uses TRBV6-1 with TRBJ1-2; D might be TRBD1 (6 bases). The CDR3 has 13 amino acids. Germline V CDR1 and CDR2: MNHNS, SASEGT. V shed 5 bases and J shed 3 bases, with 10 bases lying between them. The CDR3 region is CASSSAGDYGYTF. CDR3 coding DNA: TGTGCCAGCAGTAGCGCAGGGGACTATGGCTACACCTTC.

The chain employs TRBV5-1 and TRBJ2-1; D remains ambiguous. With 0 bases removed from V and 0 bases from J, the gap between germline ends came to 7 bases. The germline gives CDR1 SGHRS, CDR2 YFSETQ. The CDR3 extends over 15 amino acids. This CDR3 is CASSLARSSYNEQFF. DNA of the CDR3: TGCGCCAGCAGCTTGGCGAGGAGCTCCTACAATGAGCAGTTCTTC.

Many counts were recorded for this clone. The chain's CDR3 is CASSHDNQGVGETQYF. The CDR3, as DNA: TGCGCCAGCAGCCATGATAACCAGGGGGTAGGAGAGACCCAGTACTTC. The rearrangement joins TRBV4-3 to TRBJ2-5; the match to TRBD1 covers 7 bases. The trim removed 3 bases at V and 4 bases at J, leaving 11 bases unmatched. The CDR3 covers 16 residues. Germline V lookup: CDR1 LGHNA, CDR2 YSLEER.

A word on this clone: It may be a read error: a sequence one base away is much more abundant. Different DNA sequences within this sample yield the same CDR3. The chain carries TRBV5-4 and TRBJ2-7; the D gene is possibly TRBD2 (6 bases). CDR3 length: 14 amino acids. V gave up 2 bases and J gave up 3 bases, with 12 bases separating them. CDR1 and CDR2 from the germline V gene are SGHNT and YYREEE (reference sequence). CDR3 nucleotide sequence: TGTGCCAGCAGCTTAGCGGGTGACCTCTACGAGCAGTACTTC. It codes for CASSLAGDLYEQYF.

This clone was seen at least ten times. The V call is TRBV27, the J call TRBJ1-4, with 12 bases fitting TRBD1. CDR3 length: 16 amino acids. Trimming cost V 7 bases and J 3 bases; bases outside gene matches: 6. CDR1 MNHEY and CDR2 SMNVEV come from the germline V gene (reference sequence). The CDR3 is CASKTGQGAANEKLFF. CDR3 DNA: TGTGCCAGCAAGACGGGACAGGGGGCGGCTAATGAAAAACTGTTTTTT. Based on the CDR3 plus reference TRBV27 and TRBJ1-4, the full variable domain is EAQVTQNPRYLITVTGKKLTVTCSQNMNHEYMSWYRQDPGLGLRQIYYSMNVEVTDKGDVPEGYKVSRKEKRNFPLILESPSPNQTSLYFCASKTGQGAANEKLFFGSGTQLSVL.

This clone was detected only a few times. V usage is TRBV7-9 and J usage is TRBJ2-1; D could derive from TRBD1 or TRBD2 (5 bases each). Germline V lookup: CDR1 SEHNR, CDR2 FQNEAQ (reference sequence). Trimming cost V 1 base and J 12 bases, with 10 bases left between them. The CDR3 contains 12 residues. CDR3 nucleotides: TGTGCCAGCAGCTTAGGGGGGTGGGGGCAGTTCTTC. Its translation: CASSLGGWGQFF.

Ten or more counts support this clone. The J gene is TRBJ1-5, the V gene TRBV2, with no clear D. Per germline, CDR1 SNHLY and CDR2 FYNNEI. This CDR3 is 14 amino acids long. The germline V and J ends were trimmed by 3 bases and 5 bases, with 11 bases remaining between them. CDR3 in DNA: TGTGCCAGCAGTGAGAGGCTCGGTCATCAGCCCCAGCATTTT. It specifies CASSERLGHQPQHF. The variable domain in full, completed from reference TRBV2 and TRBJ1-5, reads EPEVTQTPSHQVTQMGQEVILRCVPISNHLYFYWYRQILGQKVEFLVSFYNNEISEKSEIFDDQFSVERPDGSNFTLKIRSTKLEDSAMYFCASSERLGHQPQHFGDGTRLSIL.

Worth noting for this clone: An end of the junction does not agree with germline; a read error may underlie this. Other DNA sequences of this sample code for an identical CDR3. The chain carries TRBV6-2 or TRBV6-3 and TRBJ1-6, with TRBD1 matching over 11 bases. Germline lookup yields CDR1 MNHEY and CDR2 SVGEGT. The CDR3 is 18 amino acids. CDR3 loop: CASSPDRGRTSYNSPLHF. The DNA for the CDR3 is TGTGCCAGCAGCCCGGACAGGGGGCGAACTTCCTATAATTCACCCCTACACTTT.